The entry below describes one T cell receptor (beta chain). The entry originates in a study of blood T cell repertoires in COVID-19. Profiled with immunoSEQ multiplex PCR; TCRdb holds only in-frame clones, not every one. Of more than 200,000 clones in the sample, 75% to 90% were seen once. Clinical history as reported by participants underpinned cohort assignment. With 4 bases clipped from V and 3 bases from J, the junction kept 6 bases outside the gene matches. The CDR3 is made up of 15 amino acids. In germline, CDR1 is SGHRS, CDR2 YFSETQ. Sequencing was done on a sample of PBMCs or T cells enriched from blood (not recorded which). The chain uses TRBV5-1 and TRBJ2-3; TRBD2 matches at 9 bases. The origin of this receptor is a young woman who had been exposed to COVID-19. CDR3 in DNA: TGCGCCAGCAGCGCAATAGCGGGAGCGACAGATACGCAGTATTTT. This gives the protein CASSAIAGATDTQYF.